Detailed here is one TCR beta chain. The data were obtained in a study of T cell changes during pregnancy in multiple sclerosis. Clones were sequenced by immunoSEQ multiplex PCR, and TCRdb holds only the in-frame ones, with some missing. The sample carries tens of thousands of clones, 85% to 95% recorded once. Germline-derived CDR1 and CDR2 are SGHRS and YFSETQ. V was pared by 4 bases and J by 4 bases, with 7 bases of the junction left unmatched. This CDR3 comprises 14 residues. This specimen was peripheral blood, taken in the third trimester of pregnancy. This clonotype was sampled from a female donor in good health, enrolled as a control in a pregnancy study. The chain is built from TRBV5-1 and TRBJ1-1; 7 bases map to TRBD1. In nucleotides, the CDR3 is TGCGCCAGCAGCGGACCGACAGGGATCACTGAAGCTTTCTTT. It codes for CASSGPTGITEAFF.